This T cell receptor (beta chain) stems from a study of T-cell memory formation after mild COVID-19. The wider study: Largely, TCR clusters stayed within a single donor. Study-wide results and caveats: Contracting CD4+ clones sat mainly in CM and EM; CD8+ in EMRA.

TCR alpha and TCR beta cDNA libraries carrying sample barcodes and UMIs came from 5'RACE with constant-segment primers. TCRdb passed the 5' RACE reads through MiXCR, listing each CDR3 protein once. The sample lists 110,000 to 150,000 distinct CDR3 sequences, less than 25% occurring once. Trimming left V 4 bases short and J 2 bases short, with 16 bases between. The CDR3 contains 16 residues. CDR1 and CDR2 from the germline V gene are SGHRS and YFSETQ. This clonotype appeared a few times. Antigen: not known. The chain carries TRBV5-1 and TRBJ2-1, with D uncertain. Specimen: PBMCs or a T cell subset sorted from them (not recorded which). This TCR was recovered from an adult woman who had mild COVID-19 (a few samples of this study predate the infection). Cell type and time point are not known. The CDR3 DNA is TGCGCCAGCAGCCCGTCCTCCGGGTTAACCTACAATGAGCAGTTCTTC. As protein: CASSPSSGLTYNEQFF.